Sequencing of this T cell receptor (beta chain) was carried out in a study of shared clonotypes between healthy human individuals (dated by TCRdb to 2018 to 2020). Regarding the research as a whole: The cohort included three men and a couple of women between 18 and 49 years of age. Between about 0.8 and 9 billion PBMCs per donor were obtained by leukapheresis. Different laboratories and diverse techniques were used to prepare libraries and sequence TCR repertoires, to increase sequencing depth and limit assay-specific biases. Per donor, three plates each were used for CD4 naive and CD4 memory, two for CD8 naive, and one for CD8 memory. To estimate repertoire size and how much clonotype sharing occurs between individuals, the study deeply sequenced the blood TCR repertoires of five healthy adults.

TCR CDR3 regions were amplified from genomic DNA by multiplex PCR using the deep immunoSEQ assay. Extracted genomic DNA from each cell subset was distributed evenly across all wells of several immunoSEQ 96-well plates, and each plate was treated as a replicate. For sorted subsets, 150 to 200 ng genomic DNA, equal to tens of thousands of T cell genomes, was loaded into each replicate PCR. Purified libraries were quantified with a Qubit 3.0 fluorometer, sized on a Bioanalyzer 2100, and re-quantified with the KAPA Library Quantification kit. Every immunoSEQ 96-well plate was sequenced on a separate single-read 150-cycle Illumina NextSeq 550 flow cell. Under the source paper's analysis protocol: The immunoSEQ output contained only junctional sequences without quality scores, so filtering could not match that applied to full-length reads. To assign V/J genes and CDR3, sequences were annotated using PyIR, a Python wrapper for IgBLAST v1.9, with IMGT germline references. Any read was removed if the V/J assignment was weak (E-value above 1e-6), the CDR3 was missing, or the read contained stop codons, out-of-frame junctions, or ambiguous translated residues. V3J clonotypes were defined by identical inferred V gene, J gene, and CDR3 amino acid sequence. Percentage overlap between repertoires was calculated by dividing the number of shared unique clonotypes by the size of the smaller repertoire. Repertoire richness was assessed with RTK rarefaction, the Chao1 estimator, and Recon v2.1 estimates of unobserved clonotypes. Generation probabilities were computed with OLGA for all TCRbeta clonotypes obtained by the gDNA method from several donors. The source is immuneACCESS, and TCRdb retained only in-frame sequences with V and J called. Part of the clones is not carried over; for the studies checked, unresolved V genes explain less than half of this, and the remainder is unexplained. V and J calls and clone size come straight from that table; D and trimming were deduced from the DNA. The sample records 2 million to 2.5 million clones, under 97% of which are singletons. Over 0.1% of the sample lies in the top ten.

The germline V gene provides CDR1 MNHNS and CDR2 SASEGT. The germline ends are 15 bases apart after V is trimmed by 5 bases and J by 5 bases. The CDR3, from cysteine to phenylalanine, totals 14 residues. The sequence is cut down to CDR3 DNA, 42 bases in frame from base 1. Healthy HIV-negative adults with no recently reported acute infections or vaccinations were included as donors. Every donor was a Caucasian adult residing in Nashville, Tennessee, USA. Magnetic negative selection was used to enrich CD4+ T cells, after which naive cells were positively selected on CD45RA and the negative fraction became the memory subset. After blood collection by leukapheresis, PBMCs were isolated using Ficoll-Histopaque density gradient centrifugation and then cryopreserved in the vapor phase of liquid nitrogen. Purity and quantity of every magnetically sorted T cell population were checked by analytical flow cytometry. Each sorted fraction had its genomic DNA isolated and then quantified by UV absorbance on a Nanodrop 2000c.

Points the paper makes about the study in general: Higher generation probabilities were observed for clonotypes shared by all four sorted-subset donors than for non-shared clonotypes. Because the study included a small number of donors, the genetic and exposure-history diversity represented was limited. Estimated clonotype richness was generally larger for naive than for memory subsets. Pairwise subsampling led to the expectation that sequencing depth would affect the degree of clonotype sharing among donors. Even with the large sequencing depth, rarefaction of the sorted-subset datasets indicated that sequencing was incomplete. Sharing across a few donors was observed for about 4.8% of naive CD4, 3% to 3.5% of naive CD8, 2.3% of memory CD4, and roughly 0.4% of memory CD8 clonotypes. Sampling was restricted to blood, and TCR repertoires in tissue are likely to differ from TCR repertoires in blood.

A remark on this clone: No cognate antigen has been identified for it. No clone much larger than this one lies a single base away; base qualities are absent.

The TCR comes from a man between 18 and 35 years old in good health. In this chain, TRBV6-1 is recombined with TRBJ1-1; 5 matching bases give a weak D call of TRBD1. Sequencing was carried out using naive CD4+ T cells sorted from blood. The cell subset or site tag for this specimen amounts to: CD45RA+ positively selected. The CDR3 protein sequence reads: CASSSHRWATEAFF. The nucleotides read TGTGCCAGCAGTTCACACAGGTGGGCGACTGAAGCTTTCTTT.